Each of the 22 T cell receptor beta chains below was sequenced from the same sample in a study of T cell changes during pregnancy in multiple sclerosis. Assay: immunoSEQ multiplex PCR; the TCRdb copy retains only in-frame clones and omits some. Of roughly 110,000 clones in the sample, around 90% are singletons; the top ten hold over 0.65%. Material: peripheral blood, obtained in the third trimester of pregnancy. The source is a female donor in good health, enrolled as a control in a pregnancy study.

The V call is TRBV25-1, the J call TRBJ1-2; 9 positions agree with TRBD1. V gave up 8 bases and J gave up 7 bases; unmatched junction bases: 14. Looked up from germline, CDR1 is MGHDK and CDR2 is SYGVNS. The CDR3 spans 15 residues. CDR3 DNA: TGTGCCAGCCGGGACAGGGCCGACCGATGGGGTGGCTACACCTTC. Its protein product is CASRDRADRWGGYTF.

V usage is TRBV13 and J usage is TRBJ2-3; 12 nucleotides align to TRBD2. Germline lookup yields CDR1 PRHDT and CDR2 FYEKMQ (reference sequence). The CDR3 has 16 amino acids. Germline trimming cut 5 bases from V and 4 bases from J; bases unmatched to any gene: 7. The CDR3 sequence: CASSVRTSGEADTQYF. CDR3 coding DNA: TGTGCCAGCAGCGTCCGGACTAGCGGGGAGGCAGATACGCAGTATTTT.

This chain connects TRBV2 to TRBJ2-5, with D possibly being TRBD2 (5 bases). V lost 1 base and J 5 bases, leaving 14 bases between the germline ends. CDR1 is SNHLY, CDR2 FYNNEI, per germline. The CDR3 runs to 15 residues. The DNA of the CDR3 is TGTGCCAGCAGTGAAGTTAAGGCTAGCCCGGAGACCCAGTACTTC. This translates into CASSEVKASPETQYF.

The chain is built from TRBV19 and TRBJ1-3, with D unresolved. Looked up from germline, CDR1 is LNHDA and CDR2 is SQIVND (reference sequence). The CDR3 length is 15 residues. Trimming removed 6 bases from V and 0 bases from J, with 12 bases in between. The CDR3 loop is CASRGRVASGNTIYF. The CDR3 DNA is TGTGCCAGTAGGGGTCGGGTCGCCTCTGGAAACACCATATATTTT.

This CDR3 is CASSQEGQGFYGYTF. The CDR3 DNA reads as TGTGCCAGCAGCCAAGAAGGACAGGGGTTCTATGGCTACACCTTC. V gene TRBV7-2 combines with J gene TRBJ1-2, with 9 bases identical to TRBD1. J gave up 4 bases and V 5 bases, and 8 bases lay outside the gene matches. The CDR3 spans 15 residues. CDR1 and CDR2 from the germline V gene are SGHTA and FQGNSA. The full variable domain, rest sourced from reference TRBV7-2 and TRBJ1-2, is GAGVSQSPSNKVTEKGKDVELRCDPISGHTALYWYRQSLGQGLEFLIYFQGNSAPDKSGLPSDRFSAERTGGSVSTLTIQRTQQEDSAVYLCASSQEGQGFYGYTFGSGTRLTVV.

The rearrangement joins TRBV7-9 to TRBJ1-2; 7 nucleotides agree with TRBD1. The germline V gene has CDR1 SEHNR and CDR2 FQNEAQ (reference sequence). The junction had 4 bases not matched to a gene; V was cut back by 1 base and J by 8 bases. CDR3 length: 13 residues. The CDR3 loop reads CASSLEGGRGYTF. The CDR3 DNA reads TGTGCCAGCAGCTTAGAAGGGGGCCGGGGCTACACCTTC.

The V gene is TRBV5-8, the J gene TRBJ1-1, with D possibly TRBD1 on 5 matching bases. Trimming shortened V by 3 bases and J by 4 bases, and 13 bases separated the two germline ends. Germline V CDR1 and CDR2: SGHTS, YDEGEE. There are 14 residues in the CDR3. The CDR3: CASSWGRAITEAFF. In nucleotides, the CDR3 is TGTGCCAGCAGCTGGGGCAGGGCAATCACTGAAGCTTTCTTT. The variable domain in full, completed from reference TRBV5-8 and TRBJ1-1, reads EAGVTQSPTHLIKTRGQQATLRCSPISGHTSVYWYQQALGLGLQFLLWYDEGEERNRGNFPPRFSGRQFPNYSSELNVNALELEDSALYLCASSWGRAITEAFFGQGTRLTVV.

The rearrangement uses TRBV2 and TRBJ2-2, with D maybe TRBD1 (6 bases). Germline CDR1 SNHLY, CDR2 FYNNEI. With 2 bases removed from V and 3 bases from J, the gap between germline ends came to 10 bases. The CDR3 extends over 15 amino acids. The CDR3 region is CASSEYYRDTGELFF. The CDR3 region has the DNA TGTGCCAGCAGTGAATATTACAGGGACACCGGGGAGCTGTTTTTT.

The chain has TRBV6-5 and TRBJ2-2; 8 bases align to TRBD1. The V and J ends lost 8 bases and 6 bases, in that order; junction bases with no gene match: 8. This CDR3 contains 14 residues. Germline lookup yields CDR1 MNHEY and CDR2 SVGAGI. The CDR3 region has the DNA TGTGCCAGCCGTGGACAGGGACTTGCCGGGGAGCTGTTTTTT. Its translation: CASRGQGLAGELFF.

The chain combines TRBV4-3 with TRBJ2-5, with 9 nucleotides matching TRBD2. V lost 3 bases and J lost 5; bases outside the gene matches: 4. Germline lookup yields CDR1 LGHNA and CDR2 YSLEER. This CDR3 region has 14 residues. This CDR3 reads CASSQGTSRETQYF. The CDR3 DNA follows: TGCGCCAGCAGCCAGGGGACTAGCAGGGAGACCCAGTACTTC.

This chain links TRBV19 with TRBJ1-4; D is uncertain. This CDR3 is 15 amino acids long. The V gene lost 9 bases and the J gene lost 3 bases, with 17 bases spanning the gap. Looked up from germline, CDR1 is LNHDA and CDR2 is SQIVND (reference sequence). The CDR3 here is CASLASGFANEKLFF. CDR3 nucleotides: TGTGCCAGCTTAGCGTCCGGGTTTGCTAATGAAAAACTGTTTTTT.

This chain connects TRBV10-3 to TRBJ1-1; 9 nucleotides match TRBD1. The CDR3 sequence is 15 residues long. The junction had 5 bases not matched to a gene; V was cut back by 6 bases and J by 0 bases. Germline V lookup: CDR1 ENHRY, CDR2 SYGVKD. The CDR3, as DNA: TGTGCCATCAGGGAGGGACAGGGAGTGAACACTGAAGCTTTCTTT. Its translation: CAIREGQGVNTEAFF.

The chain links TRBV7-9 to TRBJ2-5; 8 nucleotides agree with TRBD2. The germline CDR1 and CDR2 sequences are SEHNR and FQNEAQ (reference sequence). Trimming took 1 base from V and 7 from J; bases not matched to a gene: 8. The CDR3 has 15 residues. For the CDR3, the DNA is TGTGCCAGCAGCTTAGAACTAGCGGCGCCTTCGACCCAGTACTTC. Its protein is CASSLELAAPSTQYF.

The chain combines TRBV7-2 with TRBJ2-7; tentative D call: TRBD2 (7 bases). This CDR3 contains 15 residues. Looked up from germline, CDR1 is SGHTA and CDR2 is FQGNSA. V gave up 1 base and J gave up 1 base, with 11 bases separating them. The CDR3 sequence: CASSLVGGVSYEQYF. CDR3 bases: TGTGCCAGCAGCTTAGTAGGGGGGGTTTCCTACGAGCAGTACTTC.

The chain recombines TRBV29-1 with TRBJ2-4, with a weak D call TRBD2 (7 bases). Trimming shortened V by 6 bases and J by 3 bases, and 18 bases separated the two germline ends. Germline CDR1 reads SQVTM; CDR2 reads ANQGSEA. The CDR3 sequence is 15 residues long. In DNA, the CDR3 is TGCAGCGTGGAGGGGGGGAAAGCGGGCAAAAACATTCAGTACTTC. Its protein is CSVEGGKAGKNIQYF.

The chain recombines TRBV5-1 with TRBJ2-7; possible D gene TRBD1, 6 bases. Germline V gene data show CDR1 as SGHRS and CDR2 as YFSETQ. The V and J ends lost 7 bases and 2 bases respectively, with 13 bases between them. The CDR3 has 13 residues. CDR3 sequence: CASRDTGAYEQYF. The CDR3 DNA sequence: TGCGCCAGCCGGGACACCGGAGCCTACGAGCAGTACTTC.

The chain recombines TRBV30 with TRBJ1-4; D not certain. V was pared by 0 bases and J by 4 bases, with 12 bases between. CDR3 length equals 15 residues. CDR1 and CDR2 from the germline V gene are GTSNPN and SVGIG (reference sequence). The CDR3: CAWSVSEAINEKLFF. CDR3 nucleotide sequence: TGTGCCTGGAGTGTCTCTGAAGCCATTAATGAAAAACTGTTTTTT.

V is TRBV6-5 and J is TRBJ2-3; no reliable D call. This CDR3 has 16 amino acids. Deletions cut 0 bases from V and 0 bases from J, with 10 bases between. CDR1 is MNHEY and CDR2 is SVGAGI in the germline V gene. This chain's CDR3 is CASSYSIGASTDTQYF. DNA of the CDR3: TGTGCCAGCAGTTACTCGATTGGAGCTAGCACAGATACGCAGTATTTT.

The gene calls are TRBV30 and TRBJ1-2, with D possibly TRBD1 on 5 matching bases. The CDR3 runs 12 residues. Germline CDR1 reads GTSNPN; CDR2 reads SVGIG (reference sequence). With 3 bases removed from V and 8 bases from J, the gap between germline ends came to 13 bases. CDR3 bases: TGTGCCTGGAGCAAGGGGATCCAGGGCTACACCTTC. This sequence encodes CAWSKGIQGYTF.

The chain couples TRBV12-5 to TRBJ2-3; 9 nucleotides line up with TRBD1. The CDR3 length is 14 residues. With 6 bases clipped from V and 5 bases from J, the junction kept 6 bases outside the gene matches. Germline-derived CDR1 and CDR2 are LGHNT and FRNRAP. In nucleotides, the CDR3 is TGTGCTAGTGGCCCGGGACAGGGTGGAGATACGCAGTATTTT. This codes for CASGPGQGGDTQYF.

The chain uses TRBV7-3 and TRBJ1-1, with 8 bases aligning to TRBD1. V lost 5 bases, J lost 3 bases, and 8 bases stayed unmatched. Germline CDR1 reads SGHTA; CDR2 reads FQGTGA. This CDR3 has 15 residues. CDR3 protein: CASSETGVGDTEAFF. CDR3 DNA sequence: TGTGCCAGCAGCGAGACAGGGGTAGGGGACACTGAAGCTTTCTTT.

The V gene is TRBV11-1, the J gene TRBJ2-7; 10 bases align to TRBD2. There are 15 residues in the CDR3. The V gene end was trimmed by 5 bases and the J gene end by 7 bases; junction bases not matched to a gene: 11. CDR1 SGHAT and CDR2 FQDESV come from the germline V gene (reference sequence). Here the CDR3 DNA reads TGTGCCAGCAGCGCAGTAGCGGGGGGCCCCTTTGAGCAGTACTTC. Its translation is CASSAVAGGPFEQYF.